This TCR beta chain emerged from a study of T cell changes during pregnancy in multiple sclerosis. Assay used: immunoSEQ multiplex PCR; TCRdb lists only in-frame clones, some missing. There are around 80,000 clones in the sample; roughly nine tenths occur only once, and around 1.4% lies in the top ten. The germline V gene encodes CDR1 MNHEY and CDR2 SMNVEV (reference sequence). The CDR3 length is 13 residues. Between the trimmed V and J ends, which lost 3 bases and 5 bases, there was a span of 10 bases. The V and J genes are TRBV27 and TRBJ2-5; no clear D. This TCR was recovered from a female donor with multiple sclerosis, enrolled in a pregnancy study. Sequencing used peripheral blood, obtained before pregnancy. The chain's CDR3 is CASSFRLRETQYF. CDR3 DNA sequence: TGTGCCAGCAGTTTTAGATTGAGGGAGACCCAGTACTTC.